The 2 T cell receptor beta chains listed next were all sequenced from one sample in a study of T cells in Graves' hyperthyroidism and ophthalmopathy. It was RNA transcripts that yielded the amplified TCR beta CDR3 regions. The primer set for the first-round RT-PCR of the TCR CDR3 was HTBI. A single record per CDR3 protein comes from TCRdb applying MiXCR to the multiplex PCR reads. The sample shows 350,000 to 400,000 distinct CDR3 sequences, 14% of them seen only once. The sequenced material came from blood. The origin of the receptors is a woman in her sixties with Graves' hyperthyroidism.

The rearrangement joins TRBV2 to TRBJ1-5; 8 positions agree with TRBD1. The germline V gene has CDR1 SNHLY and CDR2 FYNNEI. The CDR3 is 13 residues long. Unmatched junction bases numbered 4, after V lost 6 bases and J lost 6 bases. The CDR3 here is CASRQGVAQPQHF. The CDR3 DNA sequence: TGTGCCAGCAGACAGGGGGTGGCTCAGCCCCAGCATTTT. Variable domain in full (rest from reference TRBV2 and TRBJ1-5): EPEVTQTPSHQVTQMGQEVILRCVPISNHLYFYWYRQILGQKVEFLVSFYNNEISEKSEIFDDQFSVERPDGSNFTLKIRSTKLEDSAMYFCASRQGVAQPQHFGDGTRLSIL.

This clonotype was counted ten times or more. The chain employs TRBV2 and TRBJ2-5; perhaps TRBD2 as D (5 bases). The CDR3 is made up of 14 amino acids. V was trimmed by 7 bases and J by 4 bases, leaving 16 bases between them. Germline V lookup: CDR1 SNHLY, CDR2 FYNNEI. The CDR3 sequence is CASNPNLEGETQYF. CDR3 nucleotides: TGTGCCAGCAACCCGAACTTAGAGGGAGAGACCCAGTACTTC.